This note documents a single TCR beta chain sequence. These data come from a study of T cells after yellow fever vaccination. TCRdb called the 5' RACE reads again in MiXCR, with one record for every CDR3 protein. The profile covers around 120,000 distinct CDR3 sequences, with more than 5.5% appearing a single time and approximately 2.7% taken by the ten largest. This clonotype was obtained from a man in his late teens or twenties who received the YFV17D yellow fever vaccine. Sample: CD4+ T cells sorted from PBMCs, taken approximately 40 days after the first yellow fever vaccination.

CDR3 sequence: CASSLGGGNPYNSPLHF. The CDR3 coding sequence is TGTGCCAGCAGTTTAGGGGGAGGGAACCCCTATAATTCACCCCTCCACTTT. This chain connects TRBV12-3 or TRBV12-4 to TRBJ1-6, with D uncertain. The CDR3 sequence is 17 residues long. Trimming took 1 base from V and 2 from J, leaving 12 bases between them.